The 32 T cell receptor beta chains below were found in one sample sequenced in a study of siplizumab effects on memory and regulatory T cells. The protocol was immunoSEQ multiplex PCR, while the TCRdb copy is restricted to in-frame clones and leaves out a portion. This sample carries about 120,000 clones, around 93% of them seen once, and the ten largest clones take around 0.15%. The specimen sequenced was non-Treg CD4+ T cells sorted from blood. These receptors were obtained from a human donor in good health.

J is TRBJ1-4 and V is TRBV5-1; 11 bases match TRBD1. With V trimmed by 5 bases and J by 1 base, 4 bases remained unmatched. This CDR3 has 16 residues. Germline V gene data show CDR1 as SGHRS and CDR2 as YFSETQ. The CDR3 sequence: CASRRTGGVTNEKLFF. Here the CDR3 DNA reads TGCGCCAGCAGAAGGACAGGGGGCGTAACTAATGAAAAACTGTTTTTT.

The V gene is TRBV18, the J gene TRBJ2-5; D unresolved. Per the germline V gene, CDR1 is KGHSH and CDR2 is LQKENI. Between the trimmed V and J ends, which lost 5 bases and 0 bases, there was a span of 7 bases. This CDR3 is 13 amino acids long. CDR3 in DNA: TGTGCCAGCTCAGCAATGTACCAAGAGACCCAGTACTTC. Protein product: CASSAMYQETQYF. Combining the CDR3 with reference TRBV18 and TRBJ2-5 gives the whole variable domain NAGVMQNPRHLVRRRGQEARLRCSPMKGHSHVYWYRQLPEEGLKFMVYLQKENIIDESGMPKERFSAEFPKEGPSILRIQQVVRGDSAAYFCASSAMYQETQYFGPGTRLLVL.

V is TRBV4-1 and J is TRBJ2-1; 9 nucleotides line up with TRBD2. V dropped 4 bases and J dropped 7; count of bases not matched to a gene: 11. The CDR3 runs 16 residues. Per germline, CDR1 MGHRA and CDR2 YSYEKL. Here the CDR3 reads CASSPQGLAGRNEQFF. The CDR3 bases are TGCGCCAGCAGCCCCCAAGGGCTAGCGGGGCGTAATGAGCAGTTCTTC.

The rearrangement joins TRBV4-1 to TRBJ1-5; TRBD1 agrees at 7 bases. The CDR3 runs 15 residues. The germline V gene has CDR1 MGHRA and CDR2 YSYEKL. V was clipped by 0 bases and J by 6 bases; unmatched bases: 5. CDR3 nucleotide sequence: TGCGCCAGCAGCCAAGATTTACAGGGGATTCAGCCCCAGCATTTT. Translated: CASSQDLQGIQPQHF.

The gene calls are TRBV6-6 and TRBJ1-1, with no clear D. Germline V gene lookup returns CDR1 MNHNY and CDR2 SVGAGI (reference sequence). The CDR3 is 15 residues long. V dropped 6 bases and J dropped 1 base, with 15 bases sitting between them. In nucleotides, the CDR3 is TGTGCCAGCAGCCGAGCAACTGCGGGGAACACTGAAGCTTTCTTT. Translating it yields CASSRATAGNTEAFF.

The rearrangement uses TRBV27 and TRBJ1-3; maybe TRBD1 (6 bases). Germline values: CDR1 MNHEY, CDR2 SMNVEV (reference sequence). The CDR3 consists of 14 residues. V was cut by 8 bases and J by 2 bases, with 13 bases left in between. CDR3 region: CASRPRTAGNTIYF. The CDR3 nucleotides read TGTGCCAGCCGCCCCCGGACAGCTGGAAACACCATATATTTT.

This sequence joins TRBV27 and TRBJ2-7, with D maybe TRBD1 (7 bases). V was clipped by 4 bases and J by 5 bases, with 18 bases between them. Looked up from germline, CDR1 is MNHEY and CDR2 is SMNVEV (reference sequence). The length of the CDR3 is 15 residues. The CDR3 nucleotides are TGTGCCAGCAGTTACCACCGACAGGGAGGCCACGAGCAGTACTTC. As protein: CASSYHRQGGHEQYF.

The chain has TRBV19 and TRBJ2-1; 12 nucleotides match TRBD2. CDR1 is LNHDA, CDR2 SQIVND, per germline (reference sequence). The length of the CDR3 is 20 residues. The V gene end was trimmed by 5 bases and the J gene end by 0 bases; junction bases not matched to a gene: 14. CDR3 amino acids: CASSPPAGLAGPSSYNEQFF. CDR3 coding DNA: TGTGCCAGTAGTCCGCCGGCGGGACTAGCGGGCCCTAGCTCCTACAATGAGCAGTTCTTC.

The chain links TRBV5-1 to TRBJ2-6, with a tentative D call TRBD1 (6 bases). V gave up 7 bases and J gave up 0 bases, with 11 bases separating them. The germline V gene has CDR1 SGHRS and CDR2 YFSETQ. This CDR3 spans 15 amino acids. CDR3 in DNA: TGCGCCAGCGGCGAACAGGGCTCTGGGGCCAACGTCCTGACTTTC. Protein sequence: CASGEQGSGANVLTF.

CDR3 DNA sequence: TGTGCCAGCAGCTTTGCCGGGACACCGAACACCGGGGAGCTGTTTTTT. It encodes CASSFAGTPNTGELFF. The chain joins TRBV7-6 to TRBJ2-2; perhaps TRBD1 as D (6 bases). CDR3 length: 16 amino acids. Trimming pared 3 bases from V and 0 bases from J, leaving 11 bases between. CDR1 and CDR2 (germline): SGHVS, FNYEAQ.

Here the CDR3 reads CASASGDRANEQFF. The CDR3 DNA is TGCGCCAGCGCTAGCGGGGACCGTGCCAATGAGCAGTTCTTC. The gene calls are TRBV4-1 and TRBJ2-1, with 9 nucleotides matching TRBD2. The trim removed 8 bases at V and 6 bases at J, leaving 8 bases unmatched. This CDR3 is built from 14 residues. The germline gives CDR1 MGHRA, CDR2 YSYEKL.

This sequence joins TRBV5-1 and TRBJ2-3; TRBD2 matches 12 bases. J gave up 5 bases and V 0 bases, and 4 bases lay outside the gene matches. CDR3 size: 16 residues. Germline V gene sequence: CDR1 SGHRS, CDR2 YFSETQ. CDR3 sequence (DNA): TGCGCCAGCAGCTTGGACCCTAGCGGGGGGGGAGATACGCAGTATTTT. Encoded protein: CASSLDPSGGGDTQYF.

This chain joins TRBV7-9 and TRBJ2-3; no reliable D call. Germline V lookup: CDR1 SEHNR, CDR2 FQNEAQ (reference sequence). Trimming pared 3 bases from V and 5 bases from J, leaving 15 bases between. The CDR3 sequence is 15 residues long. CDR3: CASSFYSVDGDTQYF. The CDR3 bases are TGTGCCAGCAGCTTTTATTCAGTTGATGGAGATACGCAGTATTTT.

The chain carries TRBV4-1 and TRBJ1-6, with D perhaps TRBD1 (5 bases). The germline gives CDR1 MGHRA, CDR2 YSYEKL. The CDR3 is 16 residues long. Trimming shortened V by 0 bases and J by 3 bases, and 9 bases separated the two germline ends. The CDR3 is CASSQDYGGYNSPLHF. CDR3 sequence (DNA): TGCGCCAGCAGCCAAGACTATGGGGGCTATAATTCACCCCTCCACTTT.

V and J are TRBV5-7 and TRBJ1-2; TRBD1 might be the D (6 bases). TRBV5-7 is noted as an ORF with a role that remains uncertain. Trimming took 4 bases from V and 8 from J, leaving 27 bases between them. The CDR3 is made up of 17 amino acids. CDR3 amino acids: CASSRGAQGAFKGGYTF. DNA for the CDR3: TGTGCCAGCAGCAGGGGGGCGCAGGGAGCCTTCAAGGGGGGCTACACCTTC.

The chain recombines TRBV7-8 with TRBJ2-5; 10 positions agree with TRBD2. Trimming cost V 7 bases and J 2 bases; bases outside gene matches: 16. The V gene's germline CDR1 is SGHVS and CDR2 FQNEAQ. This CDR3 is 18 amino acids long. The CDR3 sequence: CASTRPMTSGFLQETQYF. The CDR3 DNA is TGTGCCAGCACCCGACCGATGACTAGCGGGTTTTTACAAGAGACCCAGTACTTC. The whole variable domain, filled in from reference TRBV7-8 and TRBJ2-5, reads GAGVSQSPRYKVAKRGQDVALRCDPISGHVSLFWYQQALGQGPEFLTYFQNEAQLDKSGLPSDRFFAERPEGSVSTLKIQRTQQEDSAVYLCASTRPMTSGFLQETQYFGPGTRLLVL.

V is TRBV14 and J is TRBJ1-1; a possible D gene is TRBD1 (5 bases). The CDR3 contains 12 residues. Germline CDR1 reads SGHDN; CDR2 reads FVKESK. V lost 2 bases and J lost 10, with 11 bases in between. The CDR3 DNA is TGTGCCAGCAGCCAACAGGGAATTGGAGCTTTCTTT. Protein sequence: CASSQQGIGAFF.

This clone was seen only once. The V and J genes are TRBV12-5 and TRBJ2-7; no firm D call. V lost 9 bases to trimming and J lost 7 bases, with 7 bases between them. Germline assignment: CDR1 LGHNT and CDR2 FRNRAP. This CDR3 spans 9 amino acids. The CDR3 is CASPKEQYF. The CDR3 DNA is TGTGCTAGCCCGAAAGAGCAGTACTTC. Variable domain in full (rest from reference TRBV12-5 and TRBJ2-7): DARVTQTPRHKVTEMGQEVTMRCQPILGHNTVFWYRQTMMQGLELLAYFRNRAPLDDSGMPKDRFSAEMPDATLATLKIQPSEPRDSAVYFCASPKEQYFGPGTRLTVT.

This chain links TRBV7-7 with TRBJ2-2; D gene uncertain. V shed 5 bases and J shed 6 bases, with 16 bases lying between them. The germline gives CDR1 SSHAT, CDR2 FNYEAQ (reference sequence). CDR3 length: 15 residues. CDR3 region: CASSPSPSFPGELFF. CDR3 bases: TGTGCCAGCAGCCCCTCGCCTAGTTTCCCCGGGGAGCTGTTTTTT.

The CDR3 loop is CASSVEGTRSTDTQYF. The CDR3 DNA is TGTGCCAGCAGCGTAGAGGGGACGAGGAGCACAGATACGCAGTATTTT. J is TRBJ2-3 and V is TRBV9; tentatively, D is TRBD1 or TRBD2 (5 bases each). The CDR3 extends over 16 amino acids. V was shortened by 0 bases and J by 0 bases, with 11 bases between the two germline ends. The germline V gene encodes CDR1 SGDLS and CDR2 YYNGEE.

This sequence joins TRBV6-1 and TRBJ2-5; D gene uncertain. The ends were cut back, 5 bases at V and 7 bases at J, with 11 bases in the middle. The CDR3 has 12 residues. CDR1 is MNHNS and CDR2 is SASEGT in the germline V gene. CDR3 in amino acids: CASSSPSRTQYF. CDR3 bases: TGTGCCAGCAGTTCCCCTTCCCGGACCCAGTACTTC.

The chain carries TRBV28 and TRBJ2-5; possible D gene TRBD1, 6 bases. Germline-derived CDR1 and CDR2 are MDHEN and SYDVKM. Trimming cost V 5 bases and J 4 bases, with 20 bases left between them. This CDR3 is 16 amino acids long. CDR3 region: CASSPLGTGSVETQYF. The CDR3 DNA reads TGTGCCAGCAGTCCCTTGGGAACAGGGTCTGTAGAGACCCAGTACTTC.

CDR3 amino acids: CASSWDGTYEQYF. The CDR3 region has the DNA TGTGCCAGCAGTTGGGACGGTACCTACGAGCAGTACTTC. This chain uses TRBV6-5 with TRBJ2-7, with D perhaps being TRBD1 or TRBD2 (5 bases each). V gave up 4 bases and J gave up 2 bases, with 9 bases separating them. The germline gives CDR1 MNHEY, CDR2 SVGAGI. The length of the CDR3 is 13 residues.

V gene TRBV5-4 combines with J gene TRBJ2-7; no reliable D call. The ends were cut back, 0 bases at V and 3 bases at J, with 7 bases in the middle. The CDR3 extends over 13 amino acids. Per the germline V gene, CDR1 is SGHNT and CDR2 is YYREEE (reference sequence). The CDR3 sequence: CASSLVGYYEQYF. The CDR3, as DNA: TGTGCCAGCAGCTTGGTTGGGTACTACGAGCAGTACTTC.

The rearrangement links TRBV10-3 to TRBJ2-1; 7 positions match TRBD2. V lost 6 bases, J lost 6 bases, and 8 bases stayed unmatched. Germline V gene lookup returns CDR1 ENHRY and CDR2 SYGVKD. The CDR3 extends over 14 amino acids. CDR3 loop: CAIRRGVDANEQFF. The CDR3 coding sequence is TGTGCCATCAGACGGGGGGTCGATGCCAATGAGCAGTTCTTC.

J is TRBJ2-7 and V is TRBV27, with 8 bases fitting TRBD1. CDR1 is MNHEY and CDR2 is SMNVEV in the germline V gene (reference sequence). The CDR3 extends over 14 amino acids. V gave up 3 bases and J gave up 7 bases; unmatched junction bases: 8. CDR3 coding DNA: TGTGCCAGCAGTTTCCTAGGACAGGGTCGGGAGCAGTACTTC. Translating gives CASSFLGQGREQYF.

This clone was seen a few times. The V call is TRBV2, the J call TRBJ1-6; the D gene is possibly TRBD1 (5 bases). This CDR3 contains 12 residues. Germline assignment: CDR1 SNHLY and CDR2 FYNNEI. The V gene lost 6 bases and the J gene lost 14 bases, with 14 bases spanning the gap. The CDR3 DNA follows: TGTGCCAGCAGCCCCGGGGCCTCCACCCTCCACTTT. It is translated as CASSPGASTLHF.

This chain connects TRBV30 to TRBJ2-1, with a weak D call TRBD2 (5 bases). This CDR3 has 17 amino acids. V was trimmed by 5 bases and J by 4 bases, leaving 24 bases between them. The germline V gene has CDR1 GTSNPN and CDR2 SVGIG (reference sequence). The CDR3 loop reads CAWLRGIEMTRYNEQFF. The CDR3 nucleotides are TGTGCCTGGTTAAGAGGGATCGAGATGACCCGATACAATGAGCAGTTCTTC.

The chain recombines TRBV7-9 with TRBJ2-2, with D possibly being TRBD1 or TRBD2 (5 bases each). Germline V gene lookup returns CDR1 SEHNR and CDR2 FQNEAQ (reference sequence). The CDR3 consists of 15 residues. Trimming removed 6 bases at V and 5 bases at J, with 16 bases between. CDR3 sequence (DNA): TGTGCCAGCAGACCAACCGGGGCCTCTACCGGGGAGCTGTTTTTT. Amino acids: CASRPTGASTGELFF. The whole variable domain, remainder taken from reference TRBV7-9 and TRBJ2-2, is DTGVSQNPRHKITKRGQNVTFRCDPISEHNRLYWYRQTLGQGPEFLTYFQNEAQLEKSRLLSDRFSAERPKGSFSTLEIQRTEQGDSAMYLCASRPTGASTGELFFGEGSRLTVL.

Remarks on this clone: The sample has other DNA sequences that encode this CDR3 too. V usage is TRBV10-3 and J usage is TRBJ1-1; 8 bases are shared with TRBD1. J was trimmed by 4 bases and V by 7 bases; bases with no gene match: 11. The germline gives CDR1 ENHRY, CDR2 SYGVKD. The CDR3 totals 15 residues. CDR3 protein: CAITELGTGATEAFF. In nucleotides, the CDR3 is TGTGCCATCACCGAACTTGGGACAGGAGCCACTGAAGCTTTCTTT.

This chain connects TRBV4-3 to TRBJ2-7, with D uncertain. The germline V gene has CDR1 LGHNA and CDR2 YSLEER. This CDR3 has 16 residues. V shed 1 base and J shed 2 bases, with 15 bases lying between them. CDR3 amino acids: CASSQGFGTAPYEQYF. As DNA, the CDR3 is TGCGCCAGCAGCCAAGGGTTCGGTACAGCCCCCTACGAGCAGTACTTC.

The rearrangement joins TRBV7-9 to TRBJ1-1, with D unresolved. Germline lookup yields CDR1 SEHNR and CDR2 FQNEAQ (reference sequence). V gave up 5 bases and J gave up 5 bases, with 9 bases separating them. The CDR3 covers 12 residues. Here the CDR3 DNA reads TGTGCCAGCAGCCCAGCGGGGACTGAAGCTTTCTTT. Protein: CASSPAGTEAFF.